This T cell receptor beta chain was obtained from a study of blood T cell repertoires in COVID-19 (dated by TCRdb to 2019 to 2021). For context, the study as a whole: Samples covering the acute and convalescent phases of COVID-19 were provided by collaborators in the United States, Italy and Spain. The material from the prospective study consisted of cDNA or gDNA derived from T cells, B-cell-depleted T cells, or PBMCs. Deeply sampled blood TCRbeta repertoires from subjects exposed to, actively infected with, or recovered from COVID-19 were included in the dataset. A freely available public database, intended as a resource for researchers studying the immune response to SARS-CoV-2, is where the repertoires were released. Samples came from the ongoing ImmuneRACE study (first 160 participants) plus 1,254 subjects from 6 global collaborators. Sample metadata almost always included a de-identified subject ID, COVID-19 status, age in years and sex. Where available, HLA class I and class II types were taken from metadata supplied by the sample provider and were not determined by assay-based typing. General findings and caveats noted by the study authors: The quantity of clinical and demographic metadata differed by source and by participant and was supplied without curation.

TCRbeta CDR3 regions were amplified from genomic DNA using the immunoSEQ Assay, a bias-controlled multiplex PCR. For the original study's pipeline: Nucleated cell counts per sample were estimated from amplification of reference gene primers within the assay. To quantify the absolute abundance of each unique TCRbeta CDR3 rearrangement, sequence reads were collapsed and filtered. Productive Simpson clonality was computed per sample as the square root of Simpson's diversity index over productive rearrangements. Held by TCRdb, this immuneACCESS table contains in-frame sequences only and omits some clones. Under half of the omission traces to an unresolved V gene where checked; the cause of the rest is unknown. That table furnishes V, J and clone size, whereas the DNA furnished D and trimming. This sample is represented by about 490,000 clones; around 85% of them were singletons. The ten largest make up 3% to 3.5% of the sample.

As to this clone: The target of this receptor is not known. Base quality data are lacking; no much larger clone is found one base away.

Each collaborating institution followed its own protocols to collect whole blood in K2EDTA tubes. For TCRbeta analysis, collaborators shipped samples in one of three forms: frozen whole blood, isolated PBMCs, or DNA extracted from either of those sample types. This TCR derives from a human donor in a cohort sampled during active COVID-19. Sequencing was done on a sample of peripheral blood.

The DNA sequence is given as TGTGCCTGGAACGGGTTTTCCTACGAGCAGTACTTC. It translates as CAWNGFSYEQYF. This sequence uses TRBV30 and TRBJ2-7; no confident D gene assignment can be made. From the cysteine up to the phenylalanine, the CDR3 has a length of 12 residues. The only DNA kept is the CDR3, 36 bases in frame from the first base. At the junction V is shortened by 4 bases and J by 1 base, with 8 bases in between. As encoded in the germline V gene (reference sequence), CDR1 is GTSNPN while CDR2 is SVGIG.